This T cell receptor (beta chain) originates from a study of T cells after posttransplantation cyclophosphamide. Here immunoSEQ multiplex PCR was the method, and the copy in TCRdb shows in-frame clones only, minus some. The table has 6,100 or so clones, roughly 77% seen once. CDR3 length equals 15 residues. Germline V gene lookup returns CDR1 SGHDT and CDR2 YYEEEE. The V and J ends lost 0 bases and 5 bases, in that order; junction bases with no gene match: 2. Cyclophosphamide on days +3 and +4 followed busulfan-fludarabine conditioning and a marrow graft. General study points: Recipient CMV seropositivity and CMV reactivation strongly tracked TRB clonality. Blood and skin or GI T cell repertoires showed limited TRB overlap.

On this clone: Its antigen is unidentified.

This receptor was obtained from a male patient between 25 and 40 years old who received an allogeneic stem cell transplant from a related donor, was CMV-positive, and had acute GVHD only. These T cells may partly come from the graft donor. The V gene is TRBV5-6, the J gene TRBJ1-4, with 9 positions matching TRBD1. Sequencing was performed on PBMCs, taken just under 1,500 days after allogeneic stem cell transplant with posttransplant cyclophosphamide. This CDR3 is CASSLGGQGNEKLFF. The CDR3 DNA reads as TGTGCCAGCAGCTTGGGGGGACAGGGAAATGAAAAACTGTTTTTT.